The subject of this entry is one T cell receptor beta chain. Its antigen is unknown. Germline-derived CDR1 and CDR2 are SGHDT and YYEEEE. The CDR3 contains 15 residues. The junction had 4 bases not matched to a gene; V was cut back by 0 bases and J by 3 bases. TCRdb re-called the 5' RACE reads through MiXCR, storing one row per CDR3 protein. The sample shows some 120,000 distinct CDR3 sequences, over 6.5% of them seen only once. This entry belongs to a study of CD8 T cells in ankylosing spondylitis. Study-wide results and caveats: In ankylosing spondylitis patients, matched synovial fluid reportedly showed significant enrichment of disease-linked clones. In synovial fluid and blood from reactive arthritis, some motif variants were previously reported. Ankylosing spondylitis blood seemed to carry a telltale TCR beta motif made of several highly homologous variants.

The sample taken for sequencing was blood, either unsorted or a sorted T cell fraction (not recorded which). The receptor comes from a male donor with ankylosing spondylitis or in good health (not recorded which). The chain uses TRBV5-6 and TRBJ1-2, with TRBD1 matching over 8 bases. Here the CDR3 DNA reads TGTGCCAGCAGCTTGGGGACAGGGTCGGACTATGGCTACACCTTC. This sequence encodes CASSLGTGSDYGYTF.